The 11 T cell receptor beta chains given below trace back to one sample, sequenced in a study of cytomegalovirus exposure and HLA in healthy donors. 60 Vbeta and 13 Jbeta primers were used in PCR. The protocol was immunoSEQ multiplex PCR, while the TCRdb copy is restricted to in-frame clones and leaves out a portion. The sample consists of about 190,000 clones, roughly 73% of them appearing once. Sequenced: PBMCs. These receptors came from a woman in her twenties or thirties in good health and CMV-seropositive.

This clone has more than one count but fewer than ten. This chain links TRBV18 with TRBJ2-7; tentative D call: TRBD1 (7 bases). Trimming left V 0 bases short and J 2 bases short, with 17 bases between. The CDR3 spans 17 residues. The germline V gene encodes CDR1 KGHSH and CDR2 LQKENI. For the CDR3, the DNA is TGTGCCAGCTCACCACCGGTTGCAGGGGGACTCCCCTACGAGCAGTACTTC. Protein: CASSPPVAGGLPYEQYF.

The rearrangement uses TRBV7-9 and TRBJ1-1; tentatively, D is TRBD1 (6 bases). CDR1 SEHNR and CDR2 FQNEAQ come from the germline V gene (reference sequence). This CDR3 region has 12 residues. V shed 5 bases and J shed 8 bases, with 12 bases lying between them. The CDR3 DNA reads as TGTGCCAGCAGCCTCGCGGGGGCCGAAGCTTTCTTT. Residues: CASSLAGAEAFF.

This sequence joins TRBV7-2 and TRBJ2-1; TRBD2 might be the D (7 bases). The V gene lost 7 bases and the J gene lost 3 bases, with 19 bases spanning the gap. Germline assignment: CDR1 SGHTA and CDR2 FQGNSA. The CDR3 extends over 16 amino acids. The CDR3 is CASTSTRGGSYNEQFF. CDR3 nucleotides: TGTGCCAGCACTTCTACGAGGGGGGGTAGCTACAATGAGCAGTTCTTC.

The genes are TRBV5-1 and TRBJ1-6; 10 positions match TRBD1. Trimming took 1 base from V and 10 from J; bases not matched to a gene: 8. The germline CDR1 and CDR2 sequences are SGHRS and YFSETQ. The length of the CDR3 is 16 residues. CDR3 loop: CASSLKSGTGESPLHF. The CDR3 nucleotides are TGCGCCAGCAGCTTGAAATCCGGGACAGGGGAGTCACCCCTCCACTTT.

A single count supports this clone. The CDR3 nucleotides are TGTGCCAGCAGCTTGGCGGGGAAGGTGAATGGCTACACCTTC. Translating gives CASSLAGKVNGYTF. The rearrangement uses TRBV5-8 and TRBJ1-2; D uncertain. Germline V gene lookup returns CDR1 SGHTS and CDR2 YDEGEE. Trimming took 0 bases from V and 6 from J, leaving 12 bases between them. The CDR3 sequence is 14 residues long.

The chain couples TRBV9 to TRBJ2-7; possibly TRBD1 for D (6 bases). Germline CDR1 is SGDLS and CDR2 is YYNGEE. The CDR3 is 14 amino acids. V was clipped by 3 bases and J by 2 bases, with 12 bases between them. CDR3 sequence reads: CASSASTGPYEQYF. Here the CDR3 DNA reads TGTGCCAGCAGCGCTTCGACAGGCCCCTACGAGCAGTACTTC.

The genes are TRBV5-6 and TRBJ2-7; 7 bases line up with TRBD1. Unmatched junction bases numbered 13, after V lost 4 bases and J lost 3 bases. Germline V gene sequence: CDR1 SGHDT, CDR2 YYEEEE. The CDR3 runs to 16 residues. CDR3 nucleotide sequence: TGTGCCAGCAGCGGACCGGGACAGCTTTTGATCTACGAGCAGTACTTC. This translates into CASSGPGQLLIYEQYF.

The chain employs TRBV10-3 and TRBJ2-1, with 10 bases aligning to TRBD1. CDR1 ENHRY and CDR2 SYGVKD come from the germline V gene. The CDR3 is made up of 14 amino acids. V trimming: 10 bases; J trimming: 4 bases; junction bases outside the gene matches: 7. The CDR3 here is CANGQGGNYNEQFF. CDR3 coding DNA: TGTGCCAACGGACAGGGGGGCAATTACAATGAGCAGTTCTTC.

The chain carries TRBV4-3 and TRBJ1-5; D is unclear. The germline V gene has CDR1 LGHNA and CDR2 YSLEER. The CDR3 is 14 amino acids. Trimming left V 4 bases short and J 2 bases short, with 9 bases between. As DNA, the CDR3 is TGCGCCAGCAGCCTGGCCCTGGGCAATCAGCCCCAGCATTTT. Encoded protein: CASSLALGNQPQHF.

In its sample, this clone was seen a few times. The V and J genes are TRBV6-5 and TRBJ1-1; D is uncertain. The CDR3 has 14 residues. Trimming shortened V by 1 base and J by 1 base, and 7 bases separated the two germline ends. The germline CDR1 and CDR2 sequences are MNHEY and SVGAGI. The CDR3 DNA is TGTGCCAGCAGTTACTTACGGTGGAACACTGAAGCTTTCTTT. Amino acid sequence: CASSYLRWNTEAFF.

This clone was seen just once. The chain is built from TRBV11-1 and TRBJ2-6, with D maybe TRBD2 (5 bases). Germline lookup yields CDR1 SGHAT and CDR2 FQDESV (reference sequence). With 3 bases removed from V and 0 bases from J, the gap between germline ends came to 18 bases. The CDR3 covers 19 residues. The CDR3 coding sequence is TGTGCCAGCAGCTTGCGAGGTTCTAGCTATTCCTCTGGGGCCAACGTCCTGACTTTC. It is translated as CASSLRGSSYSSGANVLTF.